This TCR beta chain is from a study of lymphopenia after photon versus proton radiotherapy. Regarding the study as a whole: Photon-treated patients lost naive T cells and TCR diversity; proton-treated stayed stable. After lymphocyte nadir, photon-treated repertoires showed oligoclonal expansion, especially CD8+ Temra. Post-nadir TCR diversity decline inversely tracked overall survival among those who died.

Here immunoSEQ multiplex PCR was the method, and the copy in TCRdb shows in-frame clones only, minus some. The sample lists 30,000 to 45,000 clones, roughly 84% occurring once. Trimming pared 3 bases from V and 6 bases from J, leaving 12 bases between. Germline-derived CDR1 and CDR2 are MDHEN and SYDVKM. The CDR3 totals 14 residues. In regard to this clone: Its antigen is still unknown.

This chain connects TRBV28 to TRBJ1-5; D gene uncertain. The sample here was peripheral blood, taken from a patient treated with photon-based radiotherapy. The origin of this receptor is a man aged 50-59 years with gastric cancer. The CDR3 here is CASSLGSRIQPQHF. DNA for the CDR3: TGTGCCAGCAGTTTGGGGAGTCGCATTCAGCCCCAGCATTTT.